This TCR beta chain was found in a study of blood T cells in healthy people across ages. Study-level findings and limits: With age, beta diversity per million T cells declined roughly linearly, significantly by roughly 40.

The authors ran a second PCR of 7 to 11 cycles using a sample-barcoded 5' primer and a J-beta primer mix. TCRdb processed the 5' RACE reads anew with MiXCR; each CDR3 protein has one entry. The sample holds about 900,000 distinct CDR3 sequences; 62% are singletons and the top ten take about 27%. The V gene lost 1 base and the J gene lost 6 bases, with 13 bases spanning the gap. The CDR3 extends over 15 amino acids. Germline values: CDR1 SGHTA, CDR2 FQGNSA. About this clonotype itself: No antigen is known for it.

This clonotype originated in a man aged 30-40 years in good health. The J gene is TRBJ1-5, the V gene TRBV7-2, with D possibly being TRBD1 (5 bases). The material sequenced was blood. The CDR3 bases are TGTGCCAGCAGCTTAGTTCCGGGGGTGAGTCAGCCCCAGCATTTT. It is translated as CASSLVPGVSQPQHF.